This is a list of T cell receptor beta chains from one sample in a study of CD8 T cells in acute hepatitis C reinfection. Repertoires were generated with immunoSEQ multiplex PCR, while TCRdb's copy carries only in-frame clones and drops some. The data show around 2,700 clones, around 70% seen once. Here the sequenced sample was HCV NS3-1073 tetramer-sorted CD8+ T cells from PBMCs, taken at follow-up. These receptors all stem from a man between 40 and 49 years old who spontaneously cleared hepatitis C infection. The CDR3 runs from the conserved cysteine through the conserved F or W. The D gene is left open where the match is weak. Clone size is given for some rows only: seen once, a few or many times, or a class if the clone is expanded.

v_call	d_call	clone_size	j_call	cdr3_aa	cdr3_nt
TRBV15	-	-	TRBJ2-3	CATSRVVSGTDTQYF	TGTGCCACCAGCAGAGTAGTTTCGGGGACAGATACGCAGTATTTT
TRBV25-1	TRBD1	-	TRBJ1-6	CASSGGQTSTNNSPLHF	TGTGCCAGCAGTGGGGGACAGACCTCTACTAATAATTCACCCCTCCACTTT
TRBV5-1	TRBD2	-	TRBJ2-1	CASSLGLAGGYNEQFF	TGCGCCAGCAGCTTAGGGCTAGCGGGGGGATACAATGAGCAGTTCTTC
TRBV15	-	-	TRBJ2-7	CATSRGWGAKDEQYF	TGTGCCACCAGCAGAGGATGGGGGGCAAAGGACGAGCAGTACTTC
TRBV4-2	-	medium-sized	TRBJ2-2	CASSQEARGAWGELFF	TGTGCCAGCAGCCAAGAGGCGAGGGGGGCATGGGGGGAGCTGTTTTTT
TRBV5-1	TRBD2	-	TRBJ2-1	CASNQGLAAYNEQFF	TGCGCCAGCAACCAGGGACTAGCGGCCTACAATGAGCAGTTCTTC
TRBV18	TRBD1	few	TRBJ2-7	CASSDRDQYEQYF	TGTGCCAGCTCAGACAGGGATCAATACGAGCAGTACTTC
TRBV27	TRBD2	-	TRBJ2-1	CASSLELAGGNEQFF	TGTGCCAGCAGTTTAGAACTAGCGGGGGGGAATGAGCAGTTCTTC
TRBV7-8	TRBD1	-	TRBJ1-1	CASSPYSGTGGAWTEAFF	TGTGCCAGCAGCCCATACTCCGGGACAGGGGGCGCATGGACTGAAGCTTTCTTT
TRBV7-6	TRBD1	few	TRBJ2-7	CASSLGVATGTYEQYF	TGTGCCAGCAGCTTAGGGGTGGCGACAGGGACGTACGAGCAGTACTTC
TRBV6-5	-	-	TRBJ2-7	CASKVYGSYEQYF	TGTGCCAGCAAGGTGTACGGATCCTACGAGCAGTACTTC
TRBV6-5	-	-	TRBJ2-3	CASSFLGRDTQYF	TGTGCCAGCAGTTTTTTGGGAAGGGATACGCAGTATTTT
TRBV9	-	few	TRBJ1-1	CASSVVPGEDTEAFF	TGTGCCAGCAGCGTAGTCCCAGGGGAGGACACTGAAGCTTTCTTT
TRBV13	-	-	TRBJ2-2	CASSSAGKGELFF	TGTGCCAGCAGCTCCGCGGGAAAGGGGGAGCTGTTTTTT
TRBV6-6	TRBD1	-	TRBJ2-7	CASTHGTGVFYEQYF	TGTGCCAGCACCCACGGGACAGGGGTGTTTTACGAGCAGTACTTC
TRBV15	-	-	TRBJ2-7	CATSRSVEGWAEQYF	TGTGCCACCAGCAGGAGTGTAGAGGGGTGGGCCGAGCAGTACTTC
TRBV5-1	-	-	TRBJ1-2	CASSATGLYGYTF	TGCGCCAGCAGCGCGACAGGACTCTATGGCTACACCTTC
TRBV27	-	-	TRBJ1-1	CASSFAQMNTEAFF	TGTGCCAGCAGTTTTGCACAAATGAACACTGAAGCTTTCTTT
TRBV4-1	-	few	TRBJ1-2	CASSHPPQGDGYTF	TGCGCCAGCAGCCACCCACCCCAGGGCGATGGCTACACCTTC
TRBV13	-	few	TRBJ2-6	CASSLSGAGANVLTF	TGTGCCAGCAGCTTATCTGGGGCTGGGGCCAACGTCCTGACTTTC
TRBV4-3	-	once	TRBJ1-2	CASSHEGRYGYTF	TGCGCCAGCAGCCATGAAGGGAGGTATGGCTACACCTTC
TRBV9	-	-	TRBJ2-5	CASSRGGLQETQYF	TGTGCCAGCAGCCGTGGGGGACTGCAAGAGACCCAGTACTTC
TRBV28	-	few	TRBJ1-2	CASSFSLGGGYTF	TGTGCCAGCAGTTTCTCGCTGGGTGGCGGCTACACCTTC
TRBV11-3	-	-	TRBJ2-5	CASRGPEGLEAQYF	TGTGCCAGCAGGGGACCAGAGGGTTTAGAGGCCCAGTACTTC
TRBV27	-	once	TRBJ2-1	CASAFGLSSYNEQFF	TGTGCCAGCGCTTTTGGTTTGAGCTCCTACAATGAGCAGTTCTTC
TRBV27	-	large	TRBJ1-1	CASNLLASSTEAFF	TGTGCCAGCAACCTCCTTGCGTCGAGCACTGAAGCTTTCTTT
TRBV6-5	-	-	TRBJ2-7	CASSEFVRAYEQYF	TGTGCCAGCAGTGAATTCGTCAGGGCGTACGAGCAGTACTTC
TRBV6-5	-	few	TRBJ1-5	CASSSLGQGQPQHF	TGTGCCAGCAGTTCCCTCGGCCAGGGTCAGCCCCAGCATTTT
TRBV7-3	TRBD2	-	TRBJ2-3	CASTAPLNSGGDSSTDTQYF	TGTGCCAGCACCGCTCCTCTTAATAGCGGGGGCGACTCTAGCACAGATACGCAGTATTTT
TRBV5-1	-	-	TRBJ1-2	CASSLDGNGYTF	TGCGCCAGCAGCTTGGATGGGAATGGCTACACCTTC
TRBV10-2	-	once	TRBJ2-1	CASSEAIGTNNEQFF	TGCGCCAGCAGTGAGGCTATCGGAACGAACAATGAGCAGTTCTTC
TRBV7-8	-	-	TRBJ1-2	CASSSSLYNYGYTF	TGTGCCAGCAGCTCAAGCCTCTATAACTATGGCTACACCTTC
TRBV4-1	TRBD2	-	TRBJ2-1	CASSPLGLAGGSNYNEQFF	TGCGCCAGCAGCCCGCTGGGACTAGCGGGGGGGTCTAACTACAATGAGCAGTTCTTC